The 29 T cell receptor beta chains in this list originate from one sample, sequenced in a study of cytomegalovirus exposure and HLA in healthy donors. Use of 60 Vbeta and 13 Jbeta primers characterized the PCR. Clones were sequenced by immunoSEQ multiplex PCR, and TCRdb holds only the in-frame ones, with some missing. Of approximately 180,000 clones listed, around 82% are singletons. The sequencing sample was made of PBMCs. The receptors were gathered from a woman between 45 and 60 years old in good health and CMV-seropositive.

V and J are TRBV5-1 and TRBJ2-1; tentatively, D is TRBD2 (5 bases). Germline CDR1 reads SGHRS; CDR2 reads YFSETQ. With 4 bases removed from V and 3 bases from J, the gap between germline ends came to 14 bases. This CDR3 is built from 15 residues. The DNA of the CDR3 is TGCGCCAGCAGCATCACTGGACTGAGCTACAATGAGCAGTTCTTC. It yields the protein CASSITGLSYNEQFF.

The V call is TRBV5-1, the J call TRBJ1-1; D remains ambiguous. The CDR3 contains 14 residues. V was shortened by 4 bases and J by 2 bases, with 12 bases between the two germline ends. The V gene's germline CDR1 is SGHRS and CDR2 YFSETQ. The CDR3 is CASSVPEVNTEAFF. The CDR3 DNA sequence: TGCGCCAGCAGCGTCCCAGAAGTTAACACTGAAGCTTTCTTT.

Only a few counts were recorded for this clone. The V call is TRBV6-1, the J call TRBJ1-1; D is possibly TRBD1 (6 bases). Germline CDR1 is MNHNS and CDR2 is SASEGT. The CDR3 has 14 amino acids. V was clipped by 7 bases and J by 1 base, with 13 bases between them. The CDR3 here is CASNHREGNTEAFF. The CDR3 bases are TGTGCCAGCAACCACAGGGAGGGGAACACTGAAGCTTTCTTT.

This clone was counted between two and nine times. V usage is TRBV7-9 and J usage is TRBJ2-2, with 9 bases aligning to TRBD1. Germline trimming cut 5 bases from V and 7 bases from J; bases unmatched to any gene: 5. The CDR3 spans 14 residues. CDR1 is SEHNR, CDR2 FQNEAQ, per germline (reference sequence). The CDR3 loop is CASSRTGAGGELFF. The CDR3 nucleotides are TGTGCCAGCAGCCGGACAGGGGCAGGCGGGGAGCTGTTTTTT.

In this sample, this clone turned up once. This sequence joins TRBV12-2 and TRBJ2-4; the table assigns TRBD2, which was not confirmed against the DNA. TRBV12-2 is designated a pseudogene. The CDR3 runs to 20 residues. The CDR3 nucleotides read TGTGCAAGTCGCTTAGGTGGCAACGAGGAAGTTTGGGTGGCCAAAAACATTCAGTACTTC. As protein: CASRLGGNEEVWVAKNIQYF.

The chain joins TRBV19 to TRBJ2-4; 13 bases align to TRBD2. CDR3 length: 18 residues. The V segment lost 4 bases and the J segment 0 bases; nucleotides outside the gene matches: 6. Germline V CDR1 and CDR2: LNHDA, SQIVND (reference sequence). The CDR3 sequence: CASSSWTSGGIAKNIQYF. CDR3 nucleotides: TGTGCCAGTAGTAGTTGGACTAGCGGGGGTATAGCCAAAAACATTCAGTACTTC.

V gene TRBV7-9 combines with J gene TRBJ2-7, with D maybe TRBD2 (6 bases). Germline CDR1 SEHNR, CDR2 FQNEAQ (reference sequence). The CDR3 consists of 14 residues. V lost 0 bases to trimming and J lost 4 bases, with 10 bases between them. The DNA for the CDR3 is TGTGCCAGCAGCTTAGCGGGGGGAGTTTACGAGCAGTACTTC. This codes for CASSLAGGVYEQYF.

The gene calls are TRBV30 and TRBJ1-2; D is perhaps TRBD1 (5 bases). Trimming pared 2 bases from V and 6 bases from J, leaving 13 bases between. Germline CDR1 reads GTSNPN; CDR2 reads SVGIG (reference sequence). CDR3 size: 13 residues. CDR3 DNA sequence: TGTGCCTGGAGTCGGCGGGGGGAAGATGGCTACACCTTC. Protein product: CAWSRRGEDGYTF.

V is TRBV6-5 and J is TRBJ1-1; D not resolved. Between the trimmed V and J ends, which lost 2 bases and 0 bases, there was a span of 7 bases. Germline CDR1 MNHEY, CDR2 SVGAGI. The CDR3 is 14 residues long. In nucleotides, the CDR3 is TGTGCCAGCAGTTACGAGGGTATGAACACTGAAGCTTTCTTT. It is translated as CASSYEGMNTEAFF.

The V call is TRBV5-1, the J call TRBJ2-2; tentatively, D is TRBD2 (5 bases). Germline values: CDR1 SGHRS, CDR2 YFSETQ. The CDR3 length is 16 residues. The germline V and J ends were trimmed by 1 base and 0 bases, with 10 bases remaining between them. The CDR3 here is CASSLTGNSNTGELFF. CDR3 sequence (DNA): TGCGCCAGCAGCTTGACGGGGAACTCGAACACCGGGGAGCTGTTTTTT.

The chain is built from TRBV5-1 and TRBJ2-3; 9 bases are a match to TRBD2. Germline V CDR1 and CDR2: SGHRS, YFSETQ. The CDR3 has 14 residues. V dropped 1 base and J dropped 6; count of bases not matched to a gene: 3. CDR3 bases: TGCGCCAGCAGCTTGCCTAGCGGGGAGGATACGCAGTATTTT. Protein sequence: CASSLPSGEDTQYF.

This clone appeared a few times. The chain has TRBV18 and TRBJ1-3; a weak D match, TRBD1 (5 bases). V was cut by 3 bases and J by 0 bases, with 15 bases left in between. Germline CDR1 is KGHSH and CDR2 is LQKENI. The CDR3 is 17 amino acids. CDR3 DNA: TGTGCCAGCTCACCCTGGAGGGACCGGTTCTCTGGAAACACCATATATTTT. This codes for CASSPWRDRFSGNTIYF.

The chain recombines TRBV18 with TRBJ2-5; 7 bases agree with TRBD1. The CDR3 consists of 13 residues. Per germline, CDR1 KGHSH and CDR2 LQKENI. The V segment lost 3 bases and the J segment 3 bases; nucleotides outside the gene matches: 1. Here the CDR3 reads CASSPGQKETQYF. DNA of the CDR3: TGTGCCAGCTCACCGGGACAGAAAGAGACCCAGTACTTC.

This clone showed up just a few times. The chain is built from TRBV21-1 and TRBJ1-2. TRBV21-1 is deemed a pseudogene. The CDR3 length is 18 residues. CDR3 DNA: TGTGCCAGCAGCAAAGATGTGAGACTGCTAGGCACTAACTATGGCTACACCTTC. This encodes CASSKDVRLLGTNYGYTF.

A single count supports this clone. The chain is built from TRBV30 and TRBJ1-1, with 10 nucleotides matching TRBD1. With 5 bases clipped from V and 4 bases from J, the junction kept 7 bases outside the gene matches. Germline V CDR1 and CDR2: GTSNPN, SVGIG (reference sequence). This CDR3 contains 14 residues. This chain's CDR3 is CAWVPGQGSTEAFF. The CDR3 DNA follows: TGTGCCTGGGTTCCGGGACAGGGGTCCACTGAAGCTTTCTTT.

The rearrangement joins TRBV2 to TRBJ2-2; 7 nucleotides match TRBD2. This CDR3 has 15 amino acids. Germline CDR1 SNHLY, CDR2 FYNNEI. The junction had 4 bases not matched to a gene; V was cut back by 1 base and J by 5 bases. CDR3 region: CASSEVREGTGELFF. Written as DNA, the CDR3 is TGTGCCAGCAGTGAAGTCAGGGAGGGGACCGGGGAGCTGTTTTTT. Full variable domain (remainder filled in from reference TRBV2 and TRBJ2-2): EPEVTQTPSHQVTQMGQEVILRCVPISNHLYFYWYRQILGQKVEFLVSFYNNEISEKSEIFDDQFSVERPDGSNFTLKIRSTKLEDSAMYFCASSEVREGTGELFFGEGSRLTVL.

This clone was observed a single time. The DNA of the CDR3 is TGTGCCAGCAGCGTAAGGGTACAGGGGCTAGCGCAGTATTTT. Its protein is CASSVRVQGLAQYF. The V gene is TRBV9, the J gene TRBJ2-3; TRBD1 matches 7 bases. The CDR3 is made up of 14 amino acids. With V trimmed by 1 base and J by 10 bases, 9 bases remained unmatched. The germline V gene has CDR1 SGDLS and CDR2 YYNGEE.

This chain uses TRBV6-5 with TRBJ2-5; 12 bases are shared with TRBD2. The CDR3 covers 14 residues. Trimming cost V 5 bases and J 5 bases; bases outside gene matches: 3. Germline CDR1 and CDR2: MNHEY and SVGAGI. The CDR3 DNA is TGTGCCAGCAGTGGACTAGCGGGGTTGGAGACCCAGTACTTC. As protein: CASSGLAGLETQYF.

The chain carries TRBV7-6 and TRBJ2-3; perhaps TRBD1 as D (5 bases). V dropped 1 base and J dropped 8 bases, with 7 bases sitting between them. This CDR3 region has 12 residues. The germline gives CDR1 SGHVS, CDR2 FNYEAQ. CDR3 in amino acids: CASSLGRVTQYF. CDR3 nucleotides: TGTGCCAGCAGCTTAGGCAGGGTTACGCAGTATTTT.

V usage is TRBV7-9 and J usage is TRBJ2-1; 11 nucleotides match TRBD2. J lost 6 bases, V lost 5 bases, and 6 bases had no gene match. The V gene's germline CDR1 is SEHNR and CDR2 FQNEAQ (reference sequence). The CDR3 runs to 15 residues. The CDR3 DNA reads TGTGCCAGCAGCCTTAGCGGGGGGGCTGGCAATGAGCAGTTCTTC. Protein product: CASSLSGGAGNEQFF.

CDR3: CASSRTDTYEQYF. DNA of the CDR3: TGTGCCAGCAGCCGAACAGATACCTACGAGCAGTACTTC. The chain employs TRBV5-4 and TRBJ2-7, with D uncertain. The V end was cut by 4 bases, the J end by 2 bases, with 10 bases between. This CDR3 spans 13 amino acids. Germline CDR1 SGHNT, CDR2 YYREEE (reference sequence). The full variable domain, completed using reference TRBV5-4 and TRBJ2-7, is ETGVTQSPTHLIKTRGQQVTLRCSSQSGHNTVSWYQQALGQGPQFIFQYYREEENGRGNFPPRFSGLQFPNYSSELNVNALELDDSALYLCASSRTDTYEQYFGPGTRLTVT.

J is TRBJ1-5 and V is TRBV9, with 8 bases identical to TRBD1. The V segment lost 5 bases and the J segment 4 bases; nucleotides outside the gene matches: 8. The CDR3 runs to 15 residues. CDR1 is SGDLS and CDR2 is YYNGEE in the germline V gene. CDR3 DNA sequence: TGTGCCAGCAGTCTCGGACAGGGATGGAATCAGCCCCAGCATTTT. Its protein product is CASSLGQGWNQPQHF.

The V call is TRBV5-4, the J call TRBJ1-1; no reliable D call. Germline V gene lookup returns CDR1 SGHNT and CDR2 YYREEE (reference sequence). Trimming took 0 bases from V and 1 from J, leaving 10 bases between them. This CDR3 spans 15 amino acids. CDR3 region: CASSLVTGSNTEAFF. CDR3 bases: TGTGCCAGCAGCTTGGTCACGGGGTCGAACACTGAAGCTTTCTTT. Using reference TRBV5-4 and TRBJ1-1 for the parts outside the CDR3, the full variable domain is ETGVTQSPTHLIKTRGQQVTLRCSSQSGHNTVSWYQQALGQGPQFIFQYYREEENGRGNFPPRFSGLQFPNYSSELNVNALELDDSALYLCASSLVTGSNTEAFFGQGTRLTVV.

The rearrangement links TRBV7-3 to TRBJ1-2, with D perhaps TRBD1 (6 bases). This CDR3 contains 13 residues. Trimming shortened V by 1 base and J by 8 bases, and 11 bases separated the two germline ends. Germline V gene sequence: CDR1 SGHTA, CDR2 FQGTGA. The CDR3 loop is CASSLSSGVGYTF. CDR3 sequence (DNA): TGTGCCAGCAGCTTAAGCTCAGGGGTCGGCTACACCTTC.

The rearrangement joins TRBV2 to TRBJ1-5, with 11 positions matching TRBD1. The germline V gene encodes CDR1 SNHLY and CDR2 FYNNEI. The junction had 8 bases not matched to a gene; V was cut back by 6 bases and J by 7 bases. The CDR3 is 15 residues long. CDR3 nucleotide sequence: TGTGCCAGCAGCATAGGGACAGGGGGTGGACAGCCCCAGCATTTT. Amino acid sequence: CASSIGTGGGQPQHF.

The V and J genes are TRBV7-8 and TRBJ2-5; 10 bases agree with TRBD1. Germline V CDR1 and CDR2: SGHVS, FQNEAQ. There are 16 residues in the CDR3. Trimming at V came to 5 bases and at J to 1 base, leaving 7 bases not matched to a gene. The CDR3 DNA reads TGTGCCAGCAGCAACCGGGACAGGGGCTTCCAAGAGACCCAGTACTTC. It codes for CASSNRDRGFQETQYF.

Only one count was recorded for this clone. The CDR3 bases are TGCGCCAGCAGCTTGGATGGGCAGGGCAGCAATCAGCCCCAGCATTTT. Translation gives CASSLDGQGSNQPQHF. This chain uses TRBV5-1 with TRBJ1-5; weak D call: TRBD1 (5 bases). The V gene's germline CDR1 is SGHRS and CDR2 YFSETQ. Deletions cut 0 bases from V and 1 base from J, with 11 bases between. The CDR3 loop spans 16 amino acids.

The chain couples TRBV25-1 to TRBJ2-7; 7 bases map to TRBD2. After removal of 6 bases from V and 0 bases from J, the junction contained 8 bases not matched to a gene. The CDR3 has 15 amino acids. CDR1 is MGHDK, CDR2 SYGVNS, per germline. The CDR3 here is CASSLGEGSSYEQYF. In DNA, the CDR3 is TGTGCCAGCAGCCTGGGGGAGGGGAGCTCCTACGAGCAGTACTTC.

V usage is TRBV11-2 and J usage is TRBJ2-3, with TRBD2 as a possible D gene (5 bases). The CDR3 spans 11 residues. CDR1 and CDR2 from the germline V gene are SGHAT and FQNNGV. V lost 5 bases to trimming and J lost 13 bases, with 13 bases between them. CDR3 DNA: TGTGCCAGCAGCAACTATGGAGCGGAGTATTTT. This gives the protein CASSNYGAEYF.